The count of the clone carrying this T cell receptor beta chain is one. The antigen remains unidentified. The sample comes from a study of T cell responses to AZD1222 COVID-19 vaccine. Study results and limitations: Once two AZD1222 doses were given, Spike-specific TCR breadth and depth went up. Of the AZD1222 recipients, only five to seven were seropositive at baseline. Unmutated variant regions are reportedly the target of nearly half of TCRs that are spike-specific. Repertoires were sampled only after the peak T cell response.

TCRdb's copy holds only in-frame clones and misses some; the assay was immunoSEQ multiplex PCR. The profile shows fewer than 80,000 clones, more than 70% of them singletons. The sample in question was peripheral blood, obtained 28 days after the second dose of the MenACWY control vaccine. The clonotype was recovered from an adult who received the MenACWY meningococcal vaccine as a control.

CDR3 loop: CASSLDPGIQYF. CDR3 coding DNA: TGTGCCAGCAGCTTAGACCCAGGGATTCAGTACTTC. The rearrangement joins TRBV11-2 to TRBJ2-4, with a possible D match to TRBD1 (5 bases). V was trimmed by 0 bases and J by 10 bases, leaving 7 bases between them. This CDR3 spans 12 amino acids. Germline V CDR1 and CDR2: SGHAT, FQNNGV.